This entry lists 11 T cell receptor beta chains sequenced from one sample in a study of cytomegalovirus exposure and HLA in healthy donors. The study ran its PCR with 60 Vbeta and 13 Jbeta primers. Some clones are missing from TCRdb's copy, which holds only in-frame ones; the method was immunoSEQ multiplex PCR. The sample lists around 150,000 clones, about 74% occurring once. The sequenced material came from PBMCs. The receptors stem from a woman between 45 and 65 years old in good health and CMV-seronegative.

The CDR3 loop is CASSLDGGLNSPLHF. The DNA of the CDR3 is TGTGCCAGCAGCTTAGATGGCGGACTCAATTCACCCCTCCACTTT. The chain couples TRBV11-2 to TRBJ1-6, with D hard to call. CDR3 length: 15 residues. The V gene lost 0 bases and the J gene lost 7 bases, with 10 bases spanning the gap. Germline V gives CDR1 SGHAT, CDR2 FQNNGV. Combining the CDR3 with reference TRBV11-2 and TRBJ1-6 gives the whole variable domain EAGVAQSPRYKIIEKRQSVAFWCNPISGHATLYWYQQILGQGPKLLIQFQNNGVVDDSQLPKDRFSAERLKGVDSTLKIQPAKLEDSAVYLCASSLDGGLNSPLHFGNGTRLTVT.

This clone appeared once. The J gene is TRBJ1-4, the V gene TRBV27, with TRBD1 matching over 8 bases. The CDR3 spans 16 residues. Germline assignment: CDR1 MNHEY and CDR2 SMNVEV (reference sequence). V gave up 5 bases and J gave up 4 bases; unmatched junction bases: 9. The CDR3 protein is CASSPISTGGNEKLFF. The DNA for the CDR3 is TGTGCCAGCAGTCCAATATCAACAGGGGGTAATGAAAAACTGTTTTTT.

The chain recombines TRBV7-9 with TRBJ2-1, with TRBD2 as a possible D gene (7 bases). CDR3 length equals 15 residues. The germline CDR1 and CDR2 sequences are SEHNR and FQNEAQ (reference sequence). Trimming took off 3 bases at V and 4 bases at J, with 13 bases between the two ends. For the CDR3, the DNA is TGTGCCAGCAGCTTTGGGGGGGCGGTGTACAATGAGCAGTTCTTC. It encodes CASSFGGAVYNEQFF.

The chain employs TRBV7-9 and TRBJ2-5; D ambiguous. V lost 5 bases and J lost 2, with 12 bases in between. This CDR3 is built from 14 residues. Germline V gene data show CDR1 as SEHNR and CDR2 as FQNEAQ (reference sequence). For the CDR3, the DNA is TGTGCCAGCAGCCAGTTAAACAGTCAAGAGACCCAGTACTTC. This encodes CASSQLNSQETQYF.

This chain joins TRBV7-6 and TRBJ1-3, with unresolved D. This CDR3 has 12 amino acids. V shed 1 base and J shed 8 bases, with 6 bases lying between them. Germline CDR1 and CDR2: SGHVS and FNYEAQ. The CDR3 sequence is CASSLVRDTIYF. As DNA, the CDR3 is TGTGCCAGCAGCTTAGTAAGAGACACCATATATTTT.

This clone was recorded only once. This CDR3 is also generated by other DNA sequences in the sample. V usage is TRBV19 and J usage is TRBJ2-7, with TRBD1 identical over 11 bases. Germline trimming cut 3 bases from V and 4 bases from J; bases unmatched to any gene: 2. Germline loops: CDR1 LNHDA, CDR2 SQIVND (reference sequence). The CDR3 consists of 14 residues. The DNA of the CDR3 is TGTGCCAGTAGTATCCGGGACAGGGGGTACGAGCAGTACTTC. Translating gives CASSIRDRGYEQYF.

V and J are TRBV2 and TRBJ2-1; 8 nucleotides match TRBD1. This CDR3 spans 14 amino acids. J lost 9 bases, V lost 4 bases, and 8 bases had no gene match. Germline CDR1 is SNHLY and CDR2 is FYNNEI. DNA for the CDR3: TGTGCCAGCAGTGGTTTCAGGGGGCAAGGTGAGCAGTTCTTC. This sequence encodes CASSGFRGQGEQFF.

The chain carries TRBV6-5 and TRBJ2-7; D is possibly TRBD2 (5 bases). The CDR3 spans 16 residues. V was trimmed by 4 bases and J by 2 bases, leaving 18 bases between them. Looked up from germline, CDR1 is MNHEY and CDR2 is SVGAGI. The DNA of the CDR3 is TGTGCCAGCAGTTTTCTTCGGACTCGCGCAGCCTACGAGCAGTACTTC. This sequence encodes CASSFLRTRAAYEQYF.

J is TRBJ2-2 and V is TRBV7-9; D is possibly TRBD2 (5 bases). The CDR3 contains 17 residues. Looked up from germline, CDR1 is SEHNR and CDR2 is FQNEAQ (reference sequence). Trimming removed 1 base from V and 0 bases from J, with 12 bases in between. CDR3 region: CASSLGVRGANTGELFF. The DNA for the CDR3 is TGTGCCAGCAGCTTAGGGGTCCGGGGTGCGAACACCGGGGAGCTGTTTTTT.

This rearrangement joins TRBV5-4 to TRBJ1-6; no clear D. Trimming took 2 bases from V and 7 from J, leaving 10 bases between them. The germline gives CDR1 SGHNT, CDR2 YYREEE (reference sequence). There are 14 residues in the CDR3. The CDR3 loop is CASSLENLNSPLHF. CDR3 nucleotides: TGTGCCAGCAGCTTAGAGAACTTAAATTCACCCCTCCACTTT.

In the case of this clone: Distinct nucleotide sequences in the sample also encode this CDR3. V is TRBV6-5 and J is TRBJ1-2; D possibly corresponds to TRBD1 (5 bases). Trimming pared 6 bases from V and 0 bases from J, leaving 11 bases between. CDR3 size: 14 residues. The germline gives CDR1 MNHEY, CDR2 SVGAGI. The CDR3 loop reads CASSRDSSNYGYTF. In nucleotides, the CDR3 is TGTGCCAGCAGCCGAGACAGTTCTAACTATGGCTACACCTTC.